Below, 20 T cell receptor beta chains from the same sample are listed, as sequenced in a study of blood T cells in healthy people across ages. PCR was performed a second time for roughly 7 to 11 cycles using a sample-barcoded 5' primer and a J-beta primer mix. Each CDR3 protein is one row after TCRdb ran MiXCR on the 5' RACE reads. The sample contains 700,000 or so distinct CDR3 sequences, approximately 21% of which appear only once. Input material: blood. The receptors shown here come from a man aged 65 to 85 in good health.

The rearrangement links TRBV6-2 or TRBV6-3 to TRBJ1-2, with a weak D call TRBD1 (6 bases). The CDR3 totals 15 residues. Germline CDR1 MNHEY, CDR2 SVGEGT. Trimming took 8 bases from V and 6 from J, leaving 22 bases between them. The CDR3 sequence is CASGAVAGESNGYTF. In DNA form, the CDR3 reads TGTGCCAGCGGTGCCGTTGCAGGGGAGTCGAATGGCTACACCTTC.

This clonotype has more than one count but fewer than ten. This chain connects TRBV14 to TRBJ1-3; D is unresolved. The length of the CDR3 is 16 residues. The germline V gene has CDR1 SGHDN and CDR2 FVKESK. V lost 3 bases to trimming and J lost 1 base, with 13 bases between them. The CDR3 region has the DNA TGTGCCAGCAGCCACCGCGCCACACCTTCTGGAAACACCATATATTTT. This encodes CASSHRATPSGNTIYF.

The V call is TRBV5-5, the J call TRBJ1-1, with D unclear. This CDR3 has 14 residues. Germline assignment: CDR1 SGHKS and CDR2 YYEKEE (reference sequence). Trimming took 3 bases from V and 1 from J, leaving 10 bases between them. CDR3 amino acids: CASSSLTENTEAFF. The CDR3, as DNA: TGTGCCAGCAGCTCTCTCACAGAGAACACTGAAGCTTTCTTT.

This clonotype was counted between two and nine times. The V call is TRBV5-1, the J call TRBJ2-1; D is unresolved. The CDR3 runs 14 residues. V dropped 1 base and J dropped 5 bases, with 10 bases sitting between them. Germline values: CDR1 SGHRS, CDR2 YFSETQ. The CDR3 bases are TGCGCCAGCAGCTTGTTTGCCACCGACAATGAGCAGTTCTTC. Translation: CASSLFATDNEQFF.

V usage is TRBV12-3 or TRBV12-4 and J usage is TRBJ2-5; D remains unclear. CDR3 length: 14 amino acids. Trimming left V 0 bases short and J 3 bases short, with 8 bases between. As DNA, the CDR3 is TGTGCCAGCAGTTTAGCGTACAGAGAAGAGACCCAGTACTTC. Encoded protein: CASSLAYREETQYF.

This chain uses TRBV11-2 with TRBJ2-1; TRBD1 is a possible D gene (5 bases). Germline V gene lookup returns CDR1 SGHAT and CDR2 FQNNGV. CDR3 size: 15 residues. The V gene lost 5 bases and the J gene lost 7 bases, with 18 bases spanning the gap. Here the CDR3 DNA reads TGTGCCAGCAGCCCGCTTGACAGCCCACCTAATGAGCAGTTCTTC. Protein: CASSPLDSPPNEQFF.

In DNA, the CDR3 is TGCGCCAGCAGCTCGCCGTTCAAAGGTGTCAGCACTGAAGCTTTCTTT. This codes for CASSSPFKGVSTEAFF. This sequence joins TRBV5-1 and TRBJ1-1, with D hard to call. This CDR3 region has 16 residues. The germline V and J ends were trimmed by 3 bases and 4 bases, with 19 bases remaining between them. CDR1 is SGHRS and CDR2 is YFSETQ in the germline V gene.

The table lists this clonotype with a few counts. The chain combines TRBV5-5 with TRBJ1-4, with D perhaps matching TRBD1 (5 bases). V lost 0 bases and J lost 3, with 12 bases in between. This CDR3 has 16 residues. Germline loops: CDR1 SGHKS, CDR2 YYEKEE (reference sequence). The CDR3 DNA reads TGTGCCAGCAGCTTGGGAGGGGCGCCGTCTAATGAAAAACTGTTTTTT. Its translation: CASSLGGAPSNEKLFF. The full variable domain, its missing parts supplied by reference TRBV5-5 and TRBJ1-4, is DAGVTQSPTHLIKTRGQQVTLRCSPISGHKSVSWYQQVLGQGPQFIFQYYEKEERGRGNFPDRFSARQFPNYSSELNVNALLLGDSALYLCASSLGGAPSNEKLFFGSGTQLSVL.

The chain uses TRBV20-1 and TRBJ1-1; no reliable D call. V was trimmed by 2 bases and J by 4 bases, leaving 23 bases between them. CDR3 length: 17 amino acids. Germline V lookup: CDR1 DFQATT, CDR2 SNEGSKA (reference sequence). The CDR3 DNA sequence: TGCAGTGCTAGACCTCGGCAGACCCCGTTCGTTCTCACTGAAGCTTTCTTT. Protein sequence: CSARPRQTPFVLTEAFF.

In this sample, this clonotype turned up a few times. This sequence joins TRBV19 and TRBJ2-3; TRBD2 matches at 11 bases. Germline V gene data show CDR1 as LNHDA and CDR2 as SQIVND (reference sequence). The V segment lost 3 bases and the J segment 0 bases; nucleotides outside the gene matches: 2. There are 16 residues in the CDR3. The CDR3 is CASSIRLAGSTDTQYF. The CDR3 DNA follows: TGTGCCAGTAGTATCAGACTAGCGGGAAGCACAGATACGCAGTATTTT. Filled out from reference TRBV19 and TRBJ2-3, the complete variable domain reads DGGITQSPKYLFRKEGQNVTLSCEQNLNHDAMYWYRQDPGQGLRLIYYSQIVNDFQKGDIAEGYSVSREKKESFPLTVTSAQKNPTAFYLCASSIRLAGSTDTQYFGPGTRLTVL.

The rearrangement uses TRBV18 and TRBJ1-4; tentative D call: TRBD1 (5 bases). Looked up from germline, CDR1 is KGHSH and CDR2 is LQKENI. V was shortened by 6 bases and J by 2 bases, with 10 bases between the two germline ends. There are 14 residues in the CDR3. CDR3 DNA sequence: TGTGCCAGCTCCACCGGGGGTACTAATGAAAAACTGTTTTTT. It codes for CASSTGGTNEKLFF.

The table lists this clonotype with a few counts. The chain combines TRBV4-1 with TRBJ2-4; 8 nucleotides line up with TRBD2. Germline-derived CDR1 and CDR2 are MGHRA and YSYEKL. This CDR3 region has 17 residues. After removal of 0 bases from V and 0 bases from J, the junction contained 4 bases not matched to a gene. CDR3 sequence: CASSQDGLAGAKNIQYF. The CDR3 coding sequence is TGCGCCAGCAGCCAAGATGGGCTAGCGGGAGCCAAAAACATTCAGTACTTC.

This clonotype has only a few counts. This chain links TRBV12-3 or TRBV12-4 with TRBJ2-6; D is perhaps TRBD1 (5 bases). The CDR3 runs 17 residues. The V end lost 3 bases, the J end lost 1 base, and 13 bases lay between the germline ends. CDR3 coding DNA: TGTGCCAGCAGTTTTAGGGGCGCTGGTTCTGGGGCCAACGTCCTGACTTTC. Protein product: CASSFRGAGSGANVLTF.

This clonotype showed up just a few times. The DNA for the CDR3 is TGTGCCAGCAGTTACGGGGGGGGGCTTACCGGGGAGCTGTTTTTT. Protein product: CASSYGGGLTGELFF. The V and J genes are TRBV6-6 and TRBJ2-2, with D perhaps matching TRBD2 (7 bases). Germline CDR1 is MNHNY and CDR2 is SVGAGI (reference sequence). The CDR3 is made up of 15 amino acids. V dropped 2 bases and J dropped 5 bases, with 12 bases sitting between them.

As regards this clonotype: A read error may account for a junction end that differs from germline. The chain joins TRBV24-1 to TRBJ1-2; possible D gene TRBD1, 6 bases. The CDR3 covers 13 residues. The germline CDR1 and CDR2 sequences are KGHDR and SFDVKD. CDR3 in amino acids: CATSARDTHGHTF. As DNA, the CDR3 is TGTGCCACCAGTGCTAGGGACACTCATGGCCACACCTTC.

This clonotype has only a few counts. V and J are TRBV6-5 and TRBJ2-7, with D maybe TRBD1 (6 bases). This CDR3 has 14 amino acids. Trimming pared 6 bases from V and 0 bases from J, leaving 12 bases between. The germline V gene encodes CDR1 MNHEY and CDR2 SVGAGI. The CDR3, as DNA: TGTGCCAGCAGCCCTCGGGACACCTCCTACGAGCAGTACTTC. It translates to CASSPRDTSYEQYF.

This clonotype was seen only once. This rearrangement joins TRBV7-7 to TRBJ1-6; a possible D gene is TRBD1 (6 bases). The V gene lost 5 bases and the J gene lost 7 bases, with 18 bases spanning the gap. The CDR3 is 16 residues long. The germline gives CDR1 SSHAT, CDR2 FNYEAQ (reference sequence). The DNA for the CDR3 is TGTGCCAGCAGCCTAGGACGCCCAGGGACAAATTCACCCCTCCACTTT. Translating gives CASSLGRPGTNSPLHF.

The chain couples TRBV5-1 to TRBJ2-5; D not resolved. The CDR3 is 14 amino acids. The germline V gene encodes CDR1 SGHRS and CDR2 YFSETQ. Trimming took 2 bases from V and 0 from J, leaving 8 bases between them. The CDR3 region is CASSFNGHQETQYF. The DNA for the CDR3 is TGCGCCAGCAGCTTTAACGGCCACCAAGAGACCCAGTACTTC.

The chain has TRBV28 and TRBJ1-2; the D is unclear. This CDR3 is built from 12 residues. The germline CDR1 and CDR2 sequences are MDHEN and SYDVKM. Trimming removed 2 bases at V and 7 bases at J, with 8 bases between. The CDR3 nucleotides read TGTGCCAGCAGTTTAGGCAGTACTGGCTACACCTTC. It specifies CASSLGSTGYTF.

This chain uses TRBV2 with TRBJ2-3; D gene unclear. CDR1 and CDR2 (germline): SNHLY, FYNNEI. This CDR3 region has 14 residues. V lost 7 bases, J lost 6 bases, and 17 bases lay in between. CDR3 nucleotides: TGTGCCAGCAATAAGGGCGGAATGGGGGATACGCAGTATTTT. This codes for CASNKGGMGDTQYF.